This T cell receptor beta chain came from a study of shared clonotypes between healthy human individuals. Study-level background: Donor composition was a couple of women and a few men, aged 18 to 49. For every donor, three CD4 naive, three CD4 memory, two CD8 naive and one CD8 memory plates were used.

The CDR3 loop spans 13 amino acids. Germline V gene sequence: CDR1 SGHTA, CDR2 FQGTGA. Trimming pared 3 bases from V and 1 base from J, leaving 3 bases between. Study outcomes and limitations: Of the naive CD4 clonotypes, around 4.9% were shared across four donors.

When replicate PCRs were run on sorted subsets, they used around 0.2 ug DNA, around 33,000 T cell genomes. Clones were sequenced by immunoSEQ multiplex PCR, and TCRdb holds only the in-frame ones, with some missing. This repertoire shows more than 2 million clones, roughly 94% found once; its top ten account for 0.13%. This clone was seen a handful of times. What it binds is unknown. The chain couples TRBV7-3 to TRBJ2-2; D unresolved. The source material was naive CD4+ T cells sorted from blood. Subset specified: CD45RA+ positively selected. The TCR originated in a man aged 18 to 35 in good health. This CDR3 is CASSFGNTGELFF. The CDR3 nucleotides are TGTGCCAGCAGCTTTGGGAACACCGGGGAGCTGTTTTTT.